The 5 T cell receptor beta chains below come from one sample, sequenced in a study of blood T cell repertoires in COVID-19. The data were produced by immunoSEQ multiplex PCR, yet TCRdb's version contains in-frame clones alone and is incomplete. The top ten clones hold about 2.2% of a sample with around 280,000 clones, more than 75% of them seen once. Sequencing input: peripheral blood. Receptors originate from a young woman who had recovered from COVID-19.

This CDR3 is CASSSLREDTDTQYF. CDR3 sequence (DNA): TGTGCCAGCAGTTCCCTGCGGGAGGACACAGATACGCAGTATTTT. V usage is TRBV27 and J usage is TRBJ2-3; TRBD2 matches at 8 bases. Unmatched junction bases numbered 5, after V lost 4 bases and J lost 2 bases. The length of the CDR3 is 15 residues. Germline V gives CDR1 MNHEY, CDR2 SMNVEV (reference sequence).

The chain has TRBV28 and TRBJ1-1; 8 positions match TRBD1. This CDR3 is built from 16 residues. Germline V gene data show CDR1 as MDHEN and CDR2 as SYDVKM. The J segment lost 1 base and the V segment lost 1 base, leaving 5 bases of the junction unmatched. The CDR3 protein is CASSLLSGTGNTEAFF. CDR3 nucleotide sequence: TGTGCCAGCAGTTTATTGTCCGGGACAGGGAACACTGAAGCTTTCTTT. The full variable domain, rest sourced from reference TRBV28 and TRBJ1-1, is DVKVTQSSRYLVKRTGEKVFLECVQDMDHENMFWYRQDPGLGLRLIYFSYDVKMKEKGDIPEGYSVSREKKERFSLILESASTNQTSMYLCASSLLSGTGNTEAFFGQGTRLTVV.

The V call is TRBV12-3 or TRBV12-4, the J call TRBJ2-1; the D is unclear. V was trimmed by 3 bases and J by 5 bases, leaving 8 bases between them. The length of the CDR3 is 13 residues. For the CDR3, the DNA is TGTGCCAGCAGTTTTTTAGCAAACAATGAGCAGTTCTTC. Amino acids: CASSFLANNEQFF.

The chain recombines TRBV6-5 with TRBJ1-2; D not certain. Germline-derived CDR1 and CDR2 are MNHEY and SVGAGI. The length of the CDR3 is 15 residues. The V end was cut by 0 bases, the J end by 6 bases, with 14 bases between. The CDR3 DNA follows: TGTGCCAGCAGTTACTCCCCGGCAGCGAGGAATGGCTACACCTTC. This codes for CASSYSPAARNGYTF.

Worth noting for this clone: Other DNA sequences within the sample encode an identical CDR3. The V call is TRBV24-1, the J call TRBJ2-7, with D maybe TRBD2 (5 bases). Germline V lookup: CDR1 KGHDR, CDR2 SFDVKD. The CDR3 sequence is 11 residues long. Trimming stripped 6 bases from V and 4 bases from J, with 6 bases between. CDR3 residues: CATSTGYEQYF. As DNA, the CDR3 is TGTGCCACCAGTACGGGGTACGAGCAGTACTTC.